This T cell receptor (beta chain) was observed in a study of blood T cell repertoires in COVID-19. At the level of the study: Both acute and convalescent COVID-19 samples were obtained from the United States, Italy and Spain.

Here immunoSEQ multiplex PCR was the method, and the copy in TCRdb shows in-frame clones only, minus some. The table lists 150,000 to 250,000 clones, roughly 87% of them singletons. This CDR3 spans 13 amino acids. Trimming stripped 8 bases from V and 0 bases from J, with 10 bases between. Germline-derived CDR1 and CDR2 are LNHDA and SQIVND (reference sequence). Participants were placed into cohorts based on the clinical history they reported. Two consecutive negative NP/OP PCR tests, clearance, or resolved symptoms defined Cohort 3 recovery. The sequenced sample consisted of PBMCs or T cells enriched from blood (not recorded which). This chain connects TRBV19 to TRBJ1-1, with D unresolved. This receptor was identified in a woman aged 25-40 years who had recovered from COVID-19. CDR3 residues: CASDDRVNTEAFF. The CDR3 bases are TGTGCCAGTGACGATCGGGTGAACACTGAAGCTTTCTTT.